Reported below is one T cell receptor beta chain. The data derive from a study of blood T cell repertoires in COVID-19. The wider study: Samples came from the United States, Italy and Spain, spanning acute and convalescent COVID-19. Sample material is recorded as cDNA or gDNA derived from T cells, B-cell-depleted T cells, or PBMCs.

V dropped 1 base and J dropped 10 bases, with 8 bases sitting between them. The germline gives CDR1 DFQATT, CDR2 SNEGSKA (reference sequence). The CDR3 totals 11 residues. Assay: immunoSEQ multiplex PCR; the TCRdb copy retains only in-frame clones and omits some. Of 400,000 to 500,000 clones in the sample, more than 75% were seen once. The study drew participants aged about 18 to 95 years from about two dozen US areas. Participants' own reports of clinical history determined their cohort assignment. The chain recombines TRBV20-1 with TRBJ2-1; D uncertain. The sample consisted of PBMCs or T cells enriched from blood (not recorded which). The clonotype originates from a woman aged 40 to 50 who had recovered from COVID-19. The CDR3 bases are TGCAGTGCTAGAGGGCCGGAGGAGCAGTTCTTC. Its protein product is CSARGPEEQFF.